These T cell receptor beta chains were read from a single sample in a study of blood T cells in healthy people across ages. One entry per CDR3 protein results from TCRdb running MiXCR on the 5' RACE reads. The data contain 850,000 to 1,300,000 distinct CDR3 sequences, around 43% of them seen just once; the ten biggest clones take up 15% to 20%. Sequencing was done on a sample of blood. Receptors originate from an older woman in good health. Each CDR3 is given with its conserved first and last residue. D genes are given only for firm matches. Expanded clones get a size class; other rows say once, few or many, or leave the size out.

TRBJ2-3,-,TRBV24-1,-,TGTGCCACCAGTGATGAACCTAGCACAGATACGCAGTATTTT,CATSDEPSTDTQYF
TRBJ2-1,TRBD2,TRBV11-3,-,TGTGCCAGCAGCTTAGGTGGGCGCGCGGGAGGGGATGAGCAGTTCTTC,CASSLGGRAGGDEQFF
TRBJ2-7,TRBD2,TRBV20-1,-,TGCAGTGCTAGAGTAGCCGGGACTAGGGGTTACGAGCAGTACTTC,CSARVAGTRGYEQYF
TRBJ1-4,-,TRBV6-5,-,TGTGCCAGCCCCCCCCAGGGGTGGCCAACTAATGAAAAACTGTTTTTT,CASPPQGWPTNEKLFF
TRBJ2-3,TRBD2,TRBV7-3,-,TGTGCCAGCAGCTTAAAGCTAGCGGTGAGCACAGATACGCAGTATTTT,CASSLKLAVSTDTQYF
TRBJ2-3,TRBD2,TRBV7-3,few,TGTGCCAGCAGTTATGCTCCGGGACTAGGGACAGATACGCAGTATTTT,CASSYAPGLGTDTQYF
TRBJ2-7,-,TRBV6-1,-,TGTGCCAGCAGTGAATGGGTGGGAGCCTCTAATGAGCAGTACTTC,CASSEWVGASNEQYF
TRBJ2-5,-,TRBV4-2,-,TGTGCCAGCAGCCAAGTCGAGGCTTTGGAGGGGACCCAGTACTTC,CASSQVEALEGTQYF
TRBJ2-1,-,TRBV6-2/TRBV6-3,many,TGTGCCAGCGCTCGGCTAGAATCTTACAATGAGCAGTTCTTC,CASARLESYNEQFF
TRBJ1-5,-,TRBV18,-,TGTGCCAGCTCACCCGTCCAACCCGGGGGCAATCAGCCCCAGCATTTT,CASSPVQPGGNQPQHF
TRBJ2-5,TRBD1,TRBV5-1,few,TGCGCCAGCAGCCTGACAGGGGCAAGAGAGACCCAGTACTTC,CASSLTGARETQYF
TRBJ1-4,-,TRBV20-1,-,TGCAGTGCTCAAGAGACAACAACTAATGAAAAACTGTTTTTT,CSAQETTTNEKLFF
TRBJ2-4,TRBD2,TRBV30,once,TGTGCCTGGAGTTTAGCGGGATCCGCAAACATTCAGTACTTC,CAWSLAGSANIQYF
TRBJ2-3,-,TRBV29-1,few,TGCAGCGTTGAAGGGCCAAATCGGGCTGAGGGTACGCAGTATTTT,CSVEGPNRAEGTQYF
TRBJ1-5,-,TRBV28,-,TGTGCCAGCAGGGGCGGCTCTAGGCCCCAGCATTTT,CASRGGSRPQHF
TRBJ1-5,-,TRBV10-1,-,TGCGCCACCGTAATTCCCGGCGAGAAGTTGCATTTT,CATVIPGEKLHF
TRBJ2-3,-,TRBV29-1,many,TGCAGCGTTCGCGTCGGAGATACGCAGTATTTT,CSVRVGDTQYF
TRBJ2-5,-,TRBV3-1,-,TGTGCCAGCAGCCGATGGGTGGGGATTGGCCAAGAGACCCAGTACTTC,CASSRWVGIGQETQYF
TRBJ2-2,TRBD2,TRBV7-6,-,TGTGCCAGCAGCTTAGGAGGCGGGAGTAGCACCGGGGAGCTGTTTTTT,CASSLGGGSSTGELFF
TRBJ1-2,TRBD1,TRBV6-5,-,TGTGCCAGCAGTTCGCTCTTGGGGACAGGCGGCTTAAACTATGGCTACACCTTC,CASSSLLGTGGLNYGYTF
TRBJ2-1,-,TRBV9,-,TGTGCCAGCAGCGTATCCTCCCCGGGGGACTACAATGAGCAGTTCTTC,CASSVSSPGDYNEQFF
TRBJ1-5,-,TRBV6-2/TRBV6-3,-,TGTGCCAGCAGTACCCCAGGGTCAGGGCAGCCCCAGCATTTT,CASSTPGSGQPQHF
TRBJ2-3,-,TRBV3-1,-,TGTGCCAGCAGCCAAATTGGTCTCGAACGGGGAGACACAGATACGCAGTATTTT,CASSQIGLERGDTDTQYF
TRBJ2-1,-,TRBV3-1,-,TGTGCCAGCAGCCCCCGGGTAGGGGCTGGCGGGTCCCAAGTTGGGCAGTTCTTC,CASSPRVGAGGSQVGQFF
TRBJ2-1,TRBD2,TRBV28,-,TGTGCCAGCAGTTCGCCAATAGCGGGCCTAACGTCACACAATGAGCAGTTCTTC,CASSSPIAGLTSHNEQFF
TRBJ1-6,-,TRBV25-1,-,TGTGCCAGCAACACGCGTAGGAATTCACCCCTCCACTTT,CASNTRRNSPLHF
TRBJ2-3,TRBD2,TRBV19,-,TGTGCCAGTAGCAGCCCTGAGGGACTAGCGGACACAGATACGCAGTATTTT,CASSSPEGLADTDTQYF
TRBJ2-7,-,TRBV20-1,-,TGCAGTGCTCAGACATTGGCGTACGAGCAGTACTTC,CSAQTLAYEQYF
TRBJ2-1,TRBD1,TRBV5-1,-,TGCGTCAGCAGCTTGACCGGACAGGGTATCAATGAGCAGTTCTTC,CVSSLTGQGINEQFF
TRBJ2-1,TRBD2,TRBV20-1,-,TGCAGTGCTAGAGATGAACTACTCCTAGCGGGAGGGCCATACAATGAGCAGTTCTTC,CSARDELLLAGGPYNEQFF
TRBJ2-1,-,TRBV29-1,-,TGCAGCGTTGACCAGGGCCCCGGTGAGCAGTTCTTC,CSVDQGPGEQFF
TRBJ1-6,-,TRBV4-1,once,TGCGCCAGCAGCCAAGGTCTTACTTCACCCCTCCACTTT,CASSQGLTSPLHF
TRBJ1-1,-,TRBV5-1,-,TGCGCCAGCAGCCCCCGACGGGGGGCGGGAACTGAAGCTTTCTTT,CASSPRRGAGTEAFF
TRBJ2-4,TRBD1,TRBV20-1,many,TGCAGTGGCACACAGGGGGCAACCAAAAACATTCAGTACTTC,CSGTQGATKNIQYF
TRBJ2-7,TRBD2,TRBV27,-,TGTGCCAGCAAAACCGGGACTAGCGGGAGCGAGCAGTACTTC,CASKTGTSGSEQYF
TRBJ2-7,-,TRBV2,few,TGTGCCAGCGCCATATCTCCCCACGAGCAGTACTTC,CASAISPHEQYF
TRBJ2-2,-,TRBV10-2,-,TGCGCCAGCAGTGATAGGGTTCGGAACACCGGGGAGCTGTTTTTT,CASSDRVRNTGELFF
TRBJ2-7,TRBD2,TRBV7-9,many,TGTGCCAGCAGCCACCGACAGCGGGAGGTGAACGAGCAGTACTTC,CASSHRQREVNEQYF
TRBJ2-7,-,TRBV4-3,-,TGCGCCAGCAGCCAAGAAGAGGGGACCTACGAGCAGTACTTC,CASSQEEGTYEQYF
TRBJ1-2,TRBD1,TRBV20-1,-,TGCAGTGCTGGCGACAGGGTCAACTATGGCTACACCTTC,CSAGDRVNYGYTF
TRBJ2-5,TRBD2,TRBV4-1,-,TGCGCCAGCAGCCACAGAGAGGTAGTACTAGCGGGGGACCAAGAGACCCAGTACTTC,CASSHREVVLAGDQETQYF
TRBJ2-2,TRBD1,TRBV27,-,TGTGCCAGTACAGGGGGCACCGGGGAGCTGTTTTTT,CASTGGTGELFF
TRBJ2-7,-,TRBV14,-,TGTGCCAGCAGCCAATTGTACATGCCCTACGAGCAGTACTTC,CASSQLYMPYEQYF